The T cell receptor beta chain described here comes from a study of tumor-infiltrating lymphocytes in primary liver carcinoma. Study-level information: The study included patients who were men and women aged 30 to 69 years. Regarding the study as a whole: Tumor-adjacent and tumor-blood pairs overlapped less than tumor region pairs did.

Investigators took RNA and DNA out together from about 20-30 mg of unsorted bulk tissue. All patients had surgically resected primary liver carcinoma. The authors made TCR beta cDNA from about 500 ng total RNA with a constant-region primer. TCR beta libraries came from three nested multiplex PCR rounds using slightly modified ARM-PCR. Amplification in the first two PCR rounds was performed using TRBV1-TRBV30 forward primers and a C-beta reverse primer for approximately 10 cycles each. TCRdb fed the multiplex PCR reads into MiXCR, producing one record per CDR3 protein. The sample lists under 150,000 distinct CDR3 sequences, under 70% seen once, with 8.1% in the top ten. Concerning this clonotype: Its target is unknown. An end of the junction differs from the germline gene, which may be a read error.

The germline CDR1 and CDR2 sequences are MDHEN and SYDVKM. The CDR3 totals 14 residues. Specimen: tumor-adjacent normal liver tissue. The TCR comes from a woman aged 60 to 75 with primary liver carcinoma and hepatitis B virus infection. V gene TRBV28 combines with J gene TRBJ2-7; perhaps TRBD1 as D (6 bases). This CDR3 is CASSFSDRFSSQCF. The CDR3 nucleotides are TGTGCCAGCAGTTTCAGTGACAGGTTTTCTTCCCAGTGCTTC.